The 8 T cell receptor beta chains reported below all come from one sample, sequenced in a study of vaccination effects on CD4 cells after COVID-19. The assay was immunoSEQ multiplex PCR, and TCRdb's table has in-frame clones only and misses some. The table records around 68,000 clones, about 80% of them present only once. Sequencing was preceded by expansion of antigen-specific CD4+ T cells with viral peptide pools in the ViraFEST assay. Having been cultured for around ten days, the cells underwent CD4+ T cell isolation. Negative nucleocapsid antibody tests before and after vaccination confirmed no previous SARS-CoV-2 infection. These TCRs are of unknown antigen specificity. Sample: CD4+ T cells from PBMCs cultured with SARS-CoV-2 spike peptides, taken before COVID-19 vaccination. The receptors were gathered from a human donor who received a COVID-19 vaccine.

Only a few counts were recorded for this clone. V is TRBV3-1 (or the pseudogene TRBV3-2) and J is TRBJ1-6; D is undetermined. Germline V CDR1 and CDR2: LGHDT, YNNKEL (reference sequence). Trimming shortened V by 1 base and J by 7 bases, and 17 bases separated the two germline ends. The CDR3 is 17 amino acids. Here the CDR3 reads CASSQVLSGSQNSPLHF. CDR3 DNA sequence: TGTGCCAGCAGCCAAGTATTATCGGGCAGCCAGAATTCACCCCTCCACTTT.

The CDR3 DNA follows: TGCAGCGTCAGGGATTCCGATACGCAGTATTTT. Translation gives CSVRDSDTQYF. The rearrangement uses TRBV29-1 and TRBJ2-3; TRBD1 might be the D (5 bases). The CDR3 consists of 11 residues. Germline V lookup: CDR1 SQVTM, CDR2 ANQGSEA. V was shortened by 6 bases and J by 6 bases, with 10 bases between the two germline ends.

The chain uses TRBV6-1 and TRBJ2-5, with D maybe TRBD2 (7 bases). Germline V lookup: CDR1 MNHNS, CDR2 SASEGT. Trimming shortened V by 2 bases and J by 7 bases, and 14 bases separated the two germline ends. The CDR3 has 14 residues. DNA for the CDR3: TGTGCCAGCAGTGAATTCAGGGGAGGGGCGACCCAGTACTTC. Translating gives CASSEFRGGATQYF.

The V and J genes are TRBV4-3 and TRBJ2-3; TRBD2 aligns across 7 bases. The CDR3 is 15 residues long. Looked up from germline, CDR1 is LGHNA and CDR2 is YSLEER. V gave up 4 bases and J gave up 2 bases; unmatched junction bases: 6. The CDR3 spells CASSRGTKFTDTQYF. CDR3 in DNA: TGCGCCAGCAGCCGCGGGACTAAATTCACAGATACGCAGTATTTT.

V gene TRBV7-9 combines with J gene TRBJ1-5; 8 bases are shared with TRBD1. CDR1 is SEHNR, CDR2 FQNEAQ, per germline (reference sequence). Trimming took 6 bases from V and 5 from J; bases not matched to a gene: 3. The CDR3 has 13 amino acids. The CDR3 region is CASSQGADQPQHF. CDR3 bases: TGTGCCAGCAGTCAGGGGGCGGATCAGCCCCAGCATTTT.

The chain joins TRBV5-4 to TRBJ2-2, with TRBD2 identical over 7 bases. Germline loops: CDR1 SGHNT, CDR2 YYREEE (reference sequence). The V segment lost 0 bases and the J segment 1 base; nucleotides outside the gene matches: 6. This CDR3 is built from 17 residues. The DNA for the CDR3 is TGTGCCAGCAGCTTGGGGGGAGGGACCATGAACACCGGGGAGCTGTTTTTT. This sequence encodes CASSLGGGTMNTGELFF.

The gene calls are TRBV5-1 and TRBJ2-1; 13 bases line up with TRBD2. Per the germline V gene, CDR1 is SGHRS and CDR2 is YFSETQ. This CDR3 is built from 16 residues. The trim removed 4 bases at V and 7 bases at J, leaving 8 bases unmatched. The CDR3 protein is CASSQMTSGGSNEQFF. The CDR3 coding sequence is TGCGCCAGCAGCCAAATGACTAGCGGGGGGTCTAATGAGCAGTTCTTC.

This sequence joins TRBV5-1 and TRBJ2-1; no reliable D call. This CDR3 is built from 14 residues. CDR1 and CDR2 (germline): SGHRS, YFSETQ. V was trimmed by 0 bases and J by 8 bases, leaving 12 bases between them. Here the CDR3 reads CASSLAGDGDEQFF. The CDR3 DNA is TGCGCCAGCAGCTTGGCCGGAGACGGTGATGAGCAGTTCTTC. Full variable domain (rest looked up from reference TRBV5-1 and TRBJ2-1): KAGVTQTPRYLIKTRGQQVTLSCSPISGHRSVSWYQQTPGQGLQFLFEYFSETQRNKGNFPGRFSGRQFSNSRSEMNVSTLELGDSALYLCASSLAGDGDEQFFGPGTRLTVL.